One sample yielded the 13 T cell receptor beta chains listed below, sequenced in a study of T cells after yellow fever vaccination. TCRdb re-analysed the 5' RACE reads in MiXCR, keeping a single row per CDR3 protein. The sample holds fewer than 500,000 distinct CDR3 sequences; roughly 20% are singletons and the top ten take 18%. The sequenced sample was PBMCs, obtained before the yellow fever booster vaccination. These receptors were obtained from a man aged 18 to 30 who received the YFV17D yellow fever vaccine.

The V and J genes are TRBV12-3 or TRBV12-4 and TRBJ2-1; D unresolved. V was cut by 7 bases and J by 8 bases, with 18 bases left in between. There are 14 residues in the CDR3. The CDR3 here is CASTYPGLLYEQFF. CDR3 nucleotide sequence: TGTGCCAGCACCTACCCCGGGCTCCTCTATGAGCAGTTCTTC.

V is TRBV7-9 and J is TRBJ2-3; D might be TRBD1 (5 bases). This CDR3 region has 16 residues. The germline gives CDR1 SEHNR, CDR2 FQNEAQ (reference sequence). Trimming stripped 0 bases from V and 5 bases from J, with 15 bases between. In nucleotides, the CDR3 is TGTGCCAGCAGCTTAGCTACGGCAGGGTCTAGAGATACGCAGTATTTT. As protein: CASSLATAGSRDTQYF.

This chain uses TRBV4-3 with TRBJ1-2, with D uncertain. This CDR3 has 15 amino acids. V gave up 4 bases and J gave up 5 bases, with 17 bases separating them. Germline CDR1 LGHNA, CDR2 YSLEER. CDR3 nucleotide sequence: TGCGCCAGCAGCCCCAGAGGAACAAGCCGGTATGGCTACACCTTC. This translates into CASSPRGTSRYGYTF.

This clonotype has only a few counts. The chain uses TRBV20-1 and TRBJ2-5, with 8 bases identical to TRBD1. This CDR3 comprises 15 residues. From germline, CDR1 is DFQATT and CDR2 SNEGSKA (reference sequence). J gave up 1 base and V 0 bases, and 4 bases lay outside the gene matches. This CDR3 is CSARDGQGLQETQYF. The CDR3 DNA reads as TGCAGTGCTAGAGACGGACAGGGTCTCCAAGAGACCCAGTACTTC.

The chain has TRBV3-1 and TRBJ2-1; 10 bases line up with TRBD2. The CDR3 extends over 16 amino acids. CDR1 and CDR2 from the germline V gene are LGHDT and YNNKEL (reference sequence). V lost 4 bases to trimming and J lost 0 bases; unmatched junction nucleotides: 3. The CDR3 DNA sequence: TGTGCCAGCAGCCGACTAGCGGGCCGCTCCTACAATGAGCAGTTCTTC. Protein: CASSRLAGRSYNEQFF.

The chain carries TRBV7-6 and TRBJ1-1, with 8 bases fitting TRBD1. Germline V gene sequence: CDR1 SGHVS, CDR2 FNYEAQ. The junction had 9 bases not matched to a gene; V was cut back by 5 bases and J by 7 bases. The CDR3 loop spans 14 amino acids. The CDR3 sequence is CASSQSDRGSEAFF. The CDR3 nucleotides are TGTGCCAGCAGCCAGAGTGACAGGGGCAGTGAAGCTTTCTTT.

The genes are TRBV6-5 and TRBJ2-5; D may be TRBD1 or TRBD2 (5 bases each). Germline CDR1 and CDR2: MNHEY and SVGAGI. This CDR3 is 15 amino acids long. The V and J ends lost 5 bases and 4 bases respectively, with 17 bases between them. CDR3 sequence reads: CASSARGPLIETQYF. The CDR3 DNA follows: TGTGCCAGCAGTGCCCGGGGCCCACTCATAGAGACCCAGTACTTC.

The chain employs TRBV7-8 and TRBJ2-6; 8 nucleotides align to TRBD1. This CDR3 contains 14 residues. Germline V gene lookup returns CDR1 SGHVS and CDR2 FQNEAQ. J gave up 10 bases and V 5 bases, and 7 bases lay outside the gene matches. As DNA, the CDR3 is TGTGCCAGCAGCCCAAAGCGGACAGGGAACGTCCTGACTTTC. As protein: CASSPKRTGNVLTF.

This clonotype was counted a few times. The V gene is TRBV7-9, the J gene TRBJ1-6; D is perhaps TRBD1 (5 bases). The V gene lost 4 bases and the J gene lost 7 bases, with 8 bases spanning the gap. The CDR3 is 13 amino acids. Per the germline V gene, CDR1 is SEHNR and CDR2 is FQNEAQ (reference sequence). CDR3 sequence (DNA): TGTGCCAGCAGCTGGGACGGAAATTCACCCCTCCACTTT. Amino acids: CASSWDGNSPLHF.

This chain links TRBV30 with TRBJ1-1, with unresolved D. Germline CDR1 reads GTSNPN; CDR2 reads SVGIG (reference sequence). The germline V and J ends were trimmed by 0 bases and 4 bases, with 6 bases remaining between them. The length of the CDR3 is 12 residues. In DNA, the CDR3 is TGTGCCTGGAGTGTTTGGTTCACTGAAGCTTTCTTT. This gives the protein CAWSVWFTEAFF.

This clonotype appeared a few times. The rearrangement uses TRBV29-1 and TRBJ2-3; 7 nucleotides match TRBD2. V shed 3 bases, J shed 2 bases, and the junction held 8 bases outside the gene matches. CDR3 length: 15 amino acids. Germline loops: CDR1 SQVTM, CDR2 ANQGSEA. CDR3 nucleotide sequence: TGCAGCGTTGAGTCTAGCGGACGATCCACAGATACGCAGTATTTT. It translates to CSVESSGRSTDTQYF.

This clonotype was seen repeatedly, ten times or more. The CDR3 coding sequence is TGTGCCAGCAGGCGGACAGGGGGCAATCAGCCCCAGCATTTT. It yields the protein CASRRTGGNQPQHF. The chain is built from TRBV12-3 or TRBV12-4 and TRBJ1-5; TRBD1 aligns across 9 bases. The CDR3 is 14 residues long. The J segment lost 2 bases and the V segment lost 6 bases, leaving 2 bases of the junction unmatched.

The chain has TRBV6-2 or TRBV6-3 and TRBJ2-7; 12 bases agree with TRBD2. With V trimmed by 9 bases and J by 4 bases, 13 bases remained unmatched. The CDR3 totals 16 residues. Germline V gene lookup returns CDR1 MNHEY and CDR2 SVGEGT. The CDR3 nucleotides are TGTGCCAGTGAACTAGCGGGGGGCCTCCGTCCGTACGAGCAGTACTTC. Amino acids: CASELAGGLRPYEQYF.